The 11 T cell receptor beta chains given below trace back to one sample, sequenced in a study of human T cells and chemical hapten exposure listed by TCRdb under 2021. Total RNA was isolated from unfractionated whole blood collected in Tempus Blood RNA tubes. The method was 5' RACE. The instrument given in TCRdb is Illumina MiSeq. TCRdb reanalyzed the raw reads on its own, using fastp at Q25 for trimming and MiXCR for clone calling, and kept in-frame beta chains. Identical CDR3 protein sequences are pooled into one entry, listed with their most common genes and DNA. For this sample the table gives 130,000 or so distinct CDR3 sequences, of which 4.1% were detected only once. Of the sample, approximately 1.3% is held by the ten largest clones. All receptors derive from a female donor in good health.

This clonotype appeared many times. The V and J genes are TRBV7-9 and TRBJ1-2, with 10 bases identical to TRBD1. The V gene end was trimmed by 5 bases and the J gene end by 13 bases; junction bases not matched to a gene: 7. Germline loops: CDR1 SEHNR, CDR2 FQNEAQ (reference sequence). The CDR3 is made up of 12 amino acids. CDR3 sequence: CASSAGQGRGTF. CDR3 coding DNA: TGTGCCAGCAGCGCGGGACAGGGGCGTGGCACCTTC. The full variable domain, its missing parts supplied by reference TRBV7-9 and TRBJ1-2, is DTGVSQNPRHKITKRGQNVTFRCDPISEHNRLYWYRQTLGQGPEFLTYFQNEAQLEKSRLLSDRFSAERPKGSFSTLEIQRTEQGDSAMYLCASSAGQGRGTFGSGTRLTVV.

The chain carries TRBV9 and TRBJ2-3, with TRBD2 matching over 15 bases. Germline-derived CDR1 and CDR2 are SGDLS and YYNGEE. The CDR3 sequence is 18 residues long. The trim removed 4 bases at V and 6 bases at J, leaving 12 bases unmatched. The CDR3 protein is CASSPGLAGGPAGDTQYF. The CDR3 DNA follows: TGTGCCAGCAGCCCTGGACTAGCGGGGGGGCCTGCGGGCGATACGCAGTATTTT.

CDR3 DNA: TGTGCCAGCAGCTTAGTTGGCGGGGGGCTAGGGGAGACCCAGTACTTC. This gives the protein CASSLVGGGLGETQYF. V is TRBV7-2 and J is TRBJ2-5; TRBD2 agrees at 8 bases. Germline V gene sequence: CDR1 SGHTA, CDR2 FQGNSA. V was pared by 1 base and J by 5 bases, with 9 bases of the junction left unmatched. The CDR3 length is 16 residues.

The sample holds many counts of this clonotype. The chain employs TRBV27 and TRBJ2-6, with D unclear. The V gene lost 3 bases and the J gene lost 1 base, with 7 bases spanning the gap. Germline V gene lookup returns CDR1 MNHEY and CDR2 SMNVEV (reference sequence). The CDR3 runs to 15 residues. CDR3 DNA: TGTGCCAGCAGTTTGTTGGGATCTGGGGCCAACGTCCTGACTTTC. Its protein is CASSLLGSGANVLTF.

This clonotype was found many times. CDR3 protein: CSVRDRGLIKVNTEAFF. CDR3 DNA sequence: TGCAGCGTGAGAGACAGGGGGCTGATAAAGGTAAACACTGAAGCTTTCTTT. The chain couples TRBV29-1 to TRBJ1-1; 10 bases fit TRBD1. Losses at the gene ends were 6 bases for V and 2 bases for J; bases not matched to a gene: 15. The CDR3 runs 17 residues. The germline CDR1 and CDR2 sequences are SQVTM and ANQGSEA.

This clonotype was counted ten times or more. This chain uses TRBV6-5 with TRBJ2-5; D unclear. Trimming stripped 5 bases from V and 7 bases from J, with 14 bases between. Germline CDR1 reads MNHEY; CDR2 reads SVGAGI. The CDR3 extends over 13 amino acids. In nucleotides, the CDR3 is TGTGCCAGCAGTAAGACACCCAGTGGGACCCAGTACTTC. It translates to CASSKTPSGTQYF.

V usage is TRBV7-3 and J usage is TRBJ2-2, with D hard to call. V was trimmed by 5 bases and J by 1 base, leaving 5 bases between them. CDR1 and CDR2 from the germline V gene are SGHTA and FQGTGA. CDR3 size: 13 residues. CDR3 nucleotides: TGTGCCAGCAGCGTACGGAACACCGGGGAGCTGTTTTTT. Residues: CASSVRNTGELFF.

In this sample, this clonotype turned up a few times. The chain uses TRBV20-1 and TRBJ1-5; D possibly corresponds to TRBD1 (6 bases). V was clipped by 1 base and J by 2 bases, with 27 bases between them. This CDR3 comprises 20 residues. Germline loops: CDR1 DFQATT, CDR2 SNEGSKA (reference sequence). DNA for the CDR3: TGCAGTGCTAGAGTCATTTTTGGCTCTGTGGGGGCGTTAGGCAATCAGCCCCAGCATTTT. It yields the protein CSARVIFGSVGALGNQPQHF.

This clonotype was seen repeatedly, ten times or more. The V call is TRBV11-2, the J call TRBJ1-3; D call uncertain. The V end lost 2 bases, the J end lost 0 bases, and 11 bases lay between the germline ends. CDR3 size: 16 residues. CDR1 and CDR2 (germline): SGHAT, FQNNGV. The CDR3 region is CASSLIGRYSGNTIYF. CDR3 DNA sequence: TGTGCCAGCAGCTTAATAGGACGGTACTCTGGAAACACCATATATTTT. The full variable domain, with the rest looked up from reference TRBV11-2 and TRBJ1-3, is EAGVAQSPRYKIIEKRQSVAFWCNPISGHATLYWYQQILGQGPKLLIQFQNNGVVDDSQLPKDRFSAERLKGVDSTLKIQPAKLEDSAVYLCASSLIGRYSGNTIYFGEGSWLTVV.

This clonotype was observed at least ten times. The chain links TRBV2 to TRBJ2-3; no clear D. The CDR3 is 14 residues long. Germline lookup yields CDR1 SNHLY and CDR2 FYNNEI. Trimming stripped 6 bases from V and 0 bases from J, with 10 bases between. CDR3 residues: CASSITLSTDTQYF. The CDR3 DNA reads as TGTGCCAGCAGCATCACTCTAAGCACAGATACGCAGTATTTT.

This clonotype has ten or more counts. The chain recombines TRBV20-1 with TRBJ1-4; 7 bases are a match to TRBD1. Germline CDR1 and CDR2: DFQATT and SNEGSKA (reference sequence). The CDR3 covers 15 residues. Trimming took 5 bases from V and 0 from J; bases not matched to a gene: 6. CDR3 region: CSAPQGSATNEKLFF. Here the CDR3 DNA reads TGCAGTGCTCCACAGGGGTCGGCAACTAATGAAAAACTGTTTTTT.